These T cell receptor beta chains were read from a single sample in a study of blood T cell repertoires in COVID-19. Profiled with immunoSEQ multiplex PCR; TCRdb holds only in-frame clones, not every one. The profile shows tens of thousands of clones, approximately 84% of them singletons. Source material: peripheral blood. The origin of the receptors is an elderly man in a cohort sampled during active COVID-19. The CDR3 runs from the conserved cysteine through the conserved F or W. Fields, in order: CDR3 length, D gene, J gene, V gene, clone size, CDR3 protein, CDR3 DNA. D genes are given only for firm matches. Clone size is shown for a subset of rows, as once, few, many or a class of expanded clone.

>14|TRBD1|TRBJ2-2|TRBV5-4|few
CASSLEQGTGELFF
TGTGCCAGCAGCTTGGAACAGGGGACCGGGGAGCTGTTTTTT
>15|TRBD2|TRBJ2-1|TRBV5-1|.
CASSVLAGAYNEQFF
TGCGCCAGCAGCGTCCTAGCGGGGGCCTACAATGAGCAGTTCTTC
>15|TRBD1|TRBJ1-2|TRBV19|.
CASSPGQLVNYGYTF
TGTGCCAGTAGTCCGGGACAGCTAGTAAACTATGGCTACACCTTC
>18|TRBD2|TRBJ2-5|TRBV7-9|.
CASSPRLAGEGDQETQYF
TGTGCCAGCAGCCCGAGACTAGCGGGAGAGGGGGACCAAGAGACCCAGTACTTC
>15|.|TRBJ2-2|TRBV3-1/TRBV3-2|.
CASSQELRGGGELFF
TGTGCCAGCAGCCAAGAACTCAGGGGCGGCGGGGAGCTGTTTTTT
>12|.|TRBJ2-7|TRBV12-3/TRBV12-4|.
CASSLGQYEQYF
TGTGCCAGCAGTTTAGGGCAGTACGAGCAGTACTTC
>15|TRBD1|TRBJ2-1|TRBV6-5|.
CASSRGQGIYNEQFF
TGTGCCAGCAGTAGGGGACAGGGCATATACAATGAGCAGTTCTTC
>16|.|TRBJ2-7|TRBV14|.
CASSQDHRTAFYEQYF
TGTGCCAGCAGCCAAGATCACAGGACAGCCTTCTACGAGCAGTACTTC
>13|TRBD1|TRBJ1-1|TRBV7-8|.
CASSEDRGTEAFF
TGTGCCAGCAGCGAAGACAGGGGCACTGAAGCTTTCTTT
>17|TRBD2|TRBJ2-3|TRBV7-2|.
CASSRKLAGAFTDTQYF
TGTGCCAGCAGCCGTAAACTAGCGGGGGCCTTCACAGATACGCAGTATTTT
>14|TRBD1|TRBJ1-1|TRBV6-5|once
CASTPGAGGTEAFF
TGTGCCAGCACCCCAGGGGCAGGGGGGACTGAAGCTTTCTTT
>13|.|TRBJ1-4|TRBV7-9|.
CASSLAEGFKLFF
TGTGCCAGCAGCTTAGCGGAGGGGTTTAAACTGTTTTTT
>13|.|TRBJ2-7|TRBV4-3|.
CASSQNRVYEQYF
TGCGCCAGCAGCCAGAACAGGGTTTACGAGCAGTACTTC
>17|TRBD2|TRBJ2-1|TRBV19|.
CASTPGTSGRFLNEQFF
TGTGCCAGCACACCGGGGACTAGCGGGAGGTTCCTCAATGAGCAGTTCTTC
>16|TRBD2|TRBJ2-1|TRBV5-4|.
CASSGGLVGSYNEQFF
TGTGCCAGCAGCGGTGGACTAGTCGGTTCCTACAATGAGCAGTTCTTC
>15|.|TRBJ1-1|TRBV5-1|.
CASSLAVTGNTEAFF
TGCGCCAGCAGCTTGGCCGTGACAGGGAACACTGAAGCTTTCTTT
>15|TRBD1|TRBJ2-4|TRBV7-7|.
CASSRGQTFKNIQYF
TGTGCTAGCAGCCGGGGACAGACCTTCAAAAACATTCAGTACTTC
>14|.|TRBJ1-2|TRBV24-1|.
CATSLTGSGYGYTF
TGTGCCACCAGCCTGACAGGCTCGGGCTATGGCTACACCTTC
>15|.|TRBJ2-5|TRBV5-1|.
CASSLQGGSIETQYF
TGCGCCAGCAGCTTGCAGGGGGGTAGCATCGAGACCCAGTACTTC
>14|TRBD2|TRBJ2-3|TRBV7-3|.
CASSFGGAPDTQYF
TGTGCCAGCAGCTTCGGGGGGGCCCCAGATACGCAGTATTTT
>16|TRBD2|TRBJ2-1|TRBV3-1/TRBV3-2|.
CASSLWGGGDYNEQFF
TGTGCCAGCAGCCTATGGGGCGGGGGGGACTACAATGAGCAGTTCTTC
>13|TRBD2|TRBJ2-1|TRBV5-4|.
CASSLGLAGHMFF
TGTGCCAGCAGCTTGGGACTAGCGGGACATATGTTCTTC
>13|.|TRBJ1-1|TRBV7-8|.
CASSLGWGQEAFF
TGTGCCAGCAGCTTAGGTTGGGGACAAGAAGCTTTCTTT
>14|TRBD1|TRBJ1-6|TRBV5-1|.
CASSLDRGDSPLHF
TGCGCCAGCAGCCTGGACAGGGGGGATTCACCCCTCCACTTT
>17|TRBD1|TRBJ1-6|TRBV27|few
CASSLIPSGQGRSPLHF
TGTGCCAGCAGTTTAATCCCCTCGGGACAGGGTCGTTCACCCCTCCACTTT
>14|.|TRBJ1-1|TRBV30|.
CAWSVGGVNTEAFF
TGTGCCTGGAGTGTGGGGGGAGTGAACACTGAAGCTTTCTTT
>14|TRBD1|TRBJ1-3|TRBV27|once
CASSLAGGKNTIYF
TGTGCCAGCAGTTTAGCAGGGGGTAAAAACACCATATATTTT
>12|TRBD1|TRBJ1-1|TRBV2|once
CATGGTGVRAFF
TGTGCCACCGGGGGGACAGGGGTTCGCGCTTTCTTT
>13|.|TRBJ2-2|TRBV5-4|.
CASSSQGTGELFF
TGTGCCAGCAGCTCACAGGGTACCGGGGAGCTGTTTTTT
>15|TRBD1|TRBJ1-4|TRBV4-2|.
CASSQDRLGPEKLFF
TGTGCCAGCAGCCAGGACAGGTTGGGGCCGGAAAAACTGTTTTTT
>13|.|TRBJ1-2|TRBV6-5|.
CASSYRGSNGYTF
TGTGCCAGCAGTTACAGAGGGAGTAATGGCTACACCTTC
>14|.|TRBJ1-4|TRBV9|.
CASSVAGGGEKLFF
TGTGCCAGCAGCGTAGCTGGGGGGGGTGAAAAACTGTTTTTT
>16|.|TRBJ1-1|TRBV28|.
CASSLIGGARDTEAFF
TGTGCCAGCAGTTTGATAGGCGGGGCAAGGGACACTGAAGCTTTCTTT
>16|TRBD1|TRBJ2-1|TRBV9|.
CASSVGGTGRGNEQFF
TGTGCCAGCAGCGTAGGAGGGACAGGGAGAGGGAATGAGCAGTTCTTC
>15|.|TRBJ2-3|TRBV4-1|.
CASSLGGQMADTQYF
TGCGCCAGCAGCTTGGGCGGACAGATGGCAGATACGCAGTATTTT
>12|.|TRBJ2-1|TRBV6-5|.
CASSYGLDEQFF
TGTGCCAGCAGTTACGGGCTGGATGAGCAGTTCTTC
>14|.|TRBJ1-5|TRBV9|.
CASSVTGDNQPQHF
TGTGCCAGCAGCGTCACAGGAGACAATCAGCCCCAGCATTTT
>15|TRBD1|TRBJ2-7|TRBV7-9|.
CASSIVGTASYEQYF
TGTGCCAGCAGCATAGTCGGGACAGCCTCCTACGAGCAGTACTTC
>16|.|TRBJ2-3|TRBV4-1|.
CASSQDAGASTDTQYF
TGCGCCAGCAGCCAAGATGCAGGGGCTAGCACAGATACGCAGTATTTT
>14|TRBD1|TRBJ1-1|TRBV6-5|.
CASSLGQGGAEAFF
TGTGCCAGCAGTTTAGGACAGGGGGGAGCTGAAGCTTTCTTT
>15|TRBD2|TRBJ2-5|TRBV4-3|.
CASSQDLAGGQTQYF
TGCGCCAGCAGCCAAGATCTAGCGGGGGGACAGACCCAGTACTTC
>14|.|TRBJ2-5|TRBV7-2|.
CASSFYRGQETQYF
TGTGCCAGCAGCTTTTATCGGGGCCAAGAGACCCAGTACTTC
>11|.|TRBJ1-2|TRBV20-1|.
CSATGYYGYTF
TGCAGTGCTACAGGGTACTATGGCTACACCTTC
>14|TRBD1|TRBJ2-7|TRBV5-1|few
CATTPGTGNDEQYF
TGCGCCACCACCCCCGGGACAGGGAACGACGAGCAGTACTTC
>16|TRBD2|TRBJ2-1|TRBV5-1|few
CASSLVAGESYNEQFF
TGCGCCAGCAGCTTGGTAGCGGGAGAGTCCTACAATGAGCAGTTCTTC
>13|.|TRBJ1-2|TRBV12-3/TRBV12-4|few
CASTRTETGGYTF
TGTGCCAGCACAAGGACAGAAACAGGAGGCTACACCTTC
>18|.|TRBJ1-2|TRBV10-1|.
CASSEMGGDRPWNYGYTF
TGCGCCAGCAGTGAAATGGGGGGAGACAGACCATGGAACTATGGCTACACCTTC
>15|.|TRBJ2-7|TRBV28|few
CASSSKGGMAYEQYF
TGTGCCAGCAGTTCCAAAGGGGGAATGGCCTACGAGCAGTACTTC
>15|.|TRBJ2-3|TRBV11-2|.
CASSLQTASTDTQYF
TGTGCCAGCAGCTTACAGACAGCTAGCACAGATACGCAGTATTTT
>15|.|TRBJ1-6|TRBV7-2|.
CASAGQSSYNSPLHF
TGTGCCAGCGCCGGACAGAGCTCCTATAATTCACCCCTCCACTTT
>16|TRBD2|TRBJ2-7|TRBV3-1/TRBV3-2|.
CASSHGASGAAYEQYF
TGTGCCAGCAGCCATGGGGCTAGCGGAGCGGCATACGAGCAGTACTTC
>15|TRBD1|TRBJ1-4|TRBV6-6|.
CASSYLGQGIEKLFF
TGTGCCAGCAGTTACTTGGGACAGGGGATTGAAAAACTGTTTTTT
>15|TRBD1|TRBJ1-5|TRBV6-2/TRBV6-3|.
CASSNGQGDRQPQHF
TGTGCCAGCAGTAACGGACAGGGAGACCGACAGCCCCAGCATTTT
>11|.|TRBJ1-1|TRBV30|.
CAWTLAGEAFF
TGTGCCTGGACGTTGGCAGGGGAAGCTTTCTTT
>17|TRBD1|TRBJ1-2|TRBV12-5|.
CASTSTPGQGTNYGYTF
TGTGCTAGTACTTCCACTCCGGGACAGGGAACAAACTATGGCTACACCTTC